The source of this TCR beta chain is a study of T cells in Graves' hyperthyroidism and ophthalmopathy. Regions amplified from RNA transcripts were the TCR beta CDR3 regions. Using the HTBI primer set, a first-round RT-PCR was run on the TCR CDR3. TCRdb used MiXCR to reprocess the multiplex PCR reads, holding one entry per CDR3 protein. Of hundreds of thousands of distinct CDR3 sequences in the sample, around 15% are singletons; the top ten hold around 4%. Sequenced input: blood. This sequence was found in a woman aged 25 to 39 with Graves' hyperthyroidism.

CDR3 bases: TGTGCCAGCTCACGTGGCGCCGTGGACAATGAGCAGTTCTTC. As protein: CASSRGAVDNEQFF. The chain combines TRBV18 with TRBJ2-1; D gene uncertain. V was trimmed by 4 bases and J by 5 bases, leaving 12 bases between them. Germline V gene data show CDR1 as KGHSH and CDR2 as LQKENI. The CDR3 is 14 amino acids.